Below, 8 T cell receptor beta chains from the same sample are listed, as sequenced in a study of blood T cells in healthy people across ages. Using a J-beta primer mix together with a sample-barcoded 5' primer, a second PCR was run for about 7 to 12 cycles. TCRdb re-called the 5' RACE reads through MiXCR, storing one row per CDR3 protein. The table has about 1.5 million distinct CDR3 sequences, about 45% seen once. The material sequenced was blood. All receptors derive from a woman under 30 in good health.

The V gene is TRBV29-1, the J gene TRBJ2-1; D gene unclear. Germline V gene lookup returns CDR1 SQVTM and CDR2 ANQGSEA. V was clipped by 3 bases and J by 8 bases, with 14 bases between them. The CDR3 totals 13 residues. Here the CDR3 DNA reads TGCAGCGTTGACGCCGTAAGGGTGGATGAGCAGTTCTTC. This translates into CSVDAVRVDEQFF.

The table lists this clonotype with a few counts. V gene TRBV12-3 or TRBV12-4 combines with J gene TRBJ2-1; D remains unclear. Trimming removed 3 bases from V and 3 bases from J, with 12 bases in between. CDR3 length: 15 residues. CDR3 DNA: TGTGCCAGCAGTTTCCGACGGAATTTCTACAATGAGCAGTTCTTC. Translation: CASSFRRNFYNEQFF.

The chain has TRBV7-2 and TRBJ2-5; D is uncertain. Judging by the DNA end, TRBJ2-7 fits better; the J call may be wrong. Germline CDR1 is SGHTA and CDR2 is FQGNSA. The CDR3 covers 12 residues. In nucleotides, the CDR3 is TGTGCCAGCAGCCCCCAGAAGTACGAGCAGTACTTC. This codes for CASSPQKYEQYF.

J is TRBJ2-7 and V is TRBV6-2 or TRBV6-3; D is tentatively TRBD1 or TRBD2 (5 bases each). The V gene's germline CDR1 is MNHEY and CDR2 SVGEGT. There are 15 residues in the CDR3. Between the trimmed V and J ends, which lost 2 bases and 0 bases, there was a span of 11 bases. The CDR3 sequence is CASSYAGTGSYEQYF. CDR3 nucleotides: TGTGCCAGCAGTTACGCCGGGACGGGCTCCTACGAGCAGTACTTC.

This clonotype showed up just a few times. The chain links TRBV20-1 to TRBJ2-1; TRBD2 agrees at 11 bases. V lost 6 bases, J lost 10 bases, and 11 bases stayed unmatched. Germline V CDR1 and CDR2: DFQATT, SNEGSKA (reference sequence). The CDR3 runs to 14 residues. CDR3 region: CSAKGLAAFREQFF. The CDR3 region has the DNA TGCAGTGCCAAGGGACTAGCGGCCTTCAGGGAGCAGTTCTTC.

V usage is TRBV9 and J usage is TRBJ1-2; D gene ambiguous. The CDR3 has 14 amino acids. Trimming removed 4 bases at V and 2 bases at J, with 12 bases between. CDR1 and CDR2 (germline): SGDLS, YYNGEE. DNA of the CDR3: TGTGCCAGCAGCCACGTAGGAGGAAACTATGGCTACACCTTC. It specifies CASSHVGGNYGYTF. The full variable domain, with the rest looked up from reference TRBV9 and TRBJ1-2, is DSGVTQTPKHLITATGQRVTLRCSPRSGDLSVYWYQQSLDQGLQFLIQYYNGEERAKGNILERFSAQQFPDLHSELNLSSLELGDSALYFCASSHVGGNYGYTFGSGTRLTVV.

The chain carries TRBV11-2 and TRBJ2-5; 10 bases align to TRBD2. Germline V gives CDR1 SGHAT, CDR2 FQNNGV. Trimming took 1 base from V and 11 from J; bases not matched to a gene: 10. This CDR3 has 15 residues. CDR3 DNA sequence: TGTGCCAGCAGCTTAGTTTCTAGCGGGGGCCGGGAGCAGTACTTC. This gives the protein CASSLVSSGGREQYF.

The chain is built from TRBV29-1 and TRBJ2-7; no reliable D call. Germline V CDR1 and CDR2: SQVTM, ANQGSEA. The CDR3 is 12 residues long. Trimming shortened V by 0 bases and J by 4 bases, and 7 bases separated the two germline ends. CDR3 amino acids: CSVEESPYEQYF. The CDR3 nucleotides are TGCAGCGTTGAAGAGTCCCCTTACGAGCAGTACTTC.